Below are 27 T cell receptor gamma chains sequenced from a single sample in a study of γδ T cells in repeated Plasmodium falciparum infection. TCRdb re-called the multiplex PCR reads through CATT. The table shows tens of thousands of gamma-chain clones, with 2.5% to 3.5% occurring only once. Bulk repertoires came from Vgamma9/Vdelta2+ or Vdelta2-negative gammadelta T cells flow-sorted from PBMC. The sequencing sample was made of gamma-delta T cells from blood. The receptors originated from a pool of human donors (malaria-infected and uninfected, not separated).

With respect to this clone: No DNA is shown, since the ends of the CDR3 on it are uncertain; the CDR3 is the one TCRdb lists. The J segment was not called; the V segment is TRGV2. Germline values: CDR1 EGSNGY, CDR2 YDSYNSKV. The CDR3 is 33 amino acids in total, end residues counted. CDR3 sequence reads: CATWDGPRHYYRNSLAVEQHLLSQVSIGRIQHF.

To note about this clone: The likely explanation is a read error, given a far larger clone one base away. Other DNA variants within this sample encode the same CDR3. V is TRGV9 and J is TRGJP. Matching the DNA to germline supplied the J gene, which TCRdb does not give. Germline V gene sequence: CDR1 GITISATS, CDR2 ISYDGTV (reference sequence). The CDR3 covers 17 residues. The CDR3 DNA reads TGTGCCCTGTGGGAGGTCCGAAGTGAGTTGGGCAAAAAAATCAAGGTATTT. This encodes CALWEVRSELGKKIKVF.

This clone has a handful of counts. TCRdb's entry gives the protein of a much larger clone, which mismatches this DNA's translation at residue 8, likely from a read error; the protein reported here is translated from the DNA. The J gene is TRGJ1 or TRGJ2, the V gene TRGV9. The CDR3 sequence is 25 residues long. The germline gives CDR1 GITISATS, CDR2 ISYDGTV (reference sequence). Unmatched junction bases numbered 47, after V lost 9 bases and J lost 3 bases. This CDR3 reads CALDSLRDLLPCNKFEHGAYYKKLF. CDR3 bases: TGTGCCTTGGATTCTTTGCGGGACTTGTTACCTTGTAATAAGTTCGAACATGGTGCTTATTATAAGAAACTCTTT.

This clone came up a few times. TCRdb shows a much larger clone's protein in place of this DNA's translation, and the two differ at residue 5, likely through a read error; the protein shown is translated from the DNA. The rearrangement joins TRGV9 to TRGJ1 or TRGJ2. Germline matching of the DNA provided the J gene here, since TCRdb leaves it blank. This CDR3 has 13 residues. Germline CDR1 is GITISATS and CDR2 is ISYDGTV (reference sequence). Here the CDR3 reads CALWGVPRHKKLF. The CDR3 DNA sequence: TGTGCCTTGTGGGGGGTGCCTCGGCATAAGAAACTCTTT.

On this clone: This DNA translates differently at residue 5 from the TCRdb protein, which is that of a much larger clone; a read error is likely, and the protein shown is the DNA's own translation. The chain recombines TRGV9 with TRGJ1 or TRGJ2. TCRdb supplies no J gene; here it was assigned by aligning the nucleotide sequence to germline. This CDR3 is built from 13 residues. Looked up from germline, CDR1 is GITISATS and CDR2 is ISYDGTV (reference sequence). The CDR3 nucleotides are TGTGCCTTGTGGGGGGTGATGAGGAATAAGAAACTCTTT. Its translation: CALWGVMRNKKLF.

The table lists this clone with many counts. It differs at one base from a far larger clone, so likely a read error. This CDR3 is also generated by other DNA sequences in the sample. The V and J genes are TRGV9 and TRGJP. The germline gives CDR1 GITISATS, CDR2 ISYDGTV (reference sequence). The CDR3 sequence is 18 residues long. CDR3 protein: CALWEVIRQELGKKIKVF. DNA of the CDR3: TGTGCCCTGTGGGAGGTTATTCGGCAAGAGTTGGGCAAAAAAATCAAGGTATTT.

This clone was seen at least ten times. TCRdb assigns this DNA the protein of a much larger clone, which departs from its translation at residue 7; this likely reflects a read error, and the protein shown comes from translating the DNA. The chain recombines TRGV9 with TRGJ1 or TRGJ2. The J gene, left out of TCRdb, was set here by checking the DNA against germline. Trimming removed 3 bases from V and 2 bases from J; junction bases left unmatched: 16. This CDR3 has 17 residues. CDR1 GITISATS and CDR2 ISYDGTV come from the germline V gene (reference sequence). For the CDR3, the DNA is TGTGCCTTGTGGGAGATGGAAACCACGGCCTATTATTATAAGAAACTCTTT. This translates into CALWEMETTAYYYKKLF.

Only a few counts were recorded for this clone. The TCRdb protein, from a much larger clone, departs from this DNA's translation at residue 7, likely by read error; the protein shown derives from the DNA. This chain uses TRGV9 with TRGJP. TCRdb lists no J gene, so it was determined here by aligning the DNA to germline. Trimming cost V 5 bases and J 4 bases; bases outside gene matches: 8. Germline lookup yields CDR1 GITISATS and CDR2 ISYDGTV (reference sequence). This CDR3 is built from 17 residues. The CDR3, as DNA: TGTGCCTTGTGGGTACTCCCCCAAGAGTTGGGCAAAAAAATCAAGGTATTT. Its translation is CALWVLPQELGKKIKVF.

This clone was counted many times. The protein given by TCRdb reflects a much larger clone and differs at residue 9 from this DNA's translation, likely from a read error; the protein shown is the DNA's translation. The rearrangement uses TRGV4 and TRGJ1 or TRGJ2. TCRdb offers no J gene call, so here the DNA was matched to germline to obtain one. V gave up 0 bases and J gave up 5 bases; unmatched junction bases: 7. The CDR3 is made up of 14 amino acids. CDR1 is EGSTGY, CDR2 YDSYTSSV, per germline. The CDR3 coding sequence is TGTGCCACCTGGGATGGGCCTGGACATTATAAGAAACTCTTT. Protein product: CATWDGPGHYKKLF.

This clone has ten or more counts. The chain uses TRGV8 and TRGJ1 or TRGJ2. The CDR3 totals 16 residues. V shed 3 bases, J shed 0 bases, and the junction held 11 bases outside the gene matches. Germline CDR1 VENAVY, CDR2 YDSYNSRV. In DNA, the CDR3 is TGTGCCACCTGGGATCTGGGCGGATCGAATTATTATAAGAAACTCTTT. This gives the protein CATWDLGGSNYYKKLF.

A word on this clone: A read error likely explains why the TCRdb protein, taken from a much larger clone, differs from this DNA's translation at residue 9; the protein shown is translated from the DNA. The chain employs TRGV8 and TRGJ1 or TRGJ2. Germline matching of the DNA provided the J gene here, since TCRdb leaves it blank. CDR1 is VENAVY, CDR2 YDSYNSRV, per germline. Germline trimming cut 5 bases from V and 8 bases from J; bases unmatched to any gene: 12. The CDR3 has 13 residues. The CDR3 DNA reads as TGTGCCACCTGGGGCCCTGTATATCATAAGAAACTCTTT. This gives the protein CATWGPVYHKKLF.

This clone has a count of ten or more. The chain couples TRGV3 to TRGJ1 or TRGJ2. With 0 bases clipped from V and 11 bases from J, the junction kept 10 bases outside the gene matches. The CDR3 length is 13 residues. CDR1 is VTNTFY and CDR2 is YDVSTARD in the germline V gene (reference sequence). CDR3 coding DNA: TGTGCCACCTGGGACAGGCCAGTTCATGAGAAACTCTTT. Translation gives CATWDRPVHEKLF.

This clone was detected only a few times. TCRdb's listed protein matches a much larger clone and diverges from this DNA's translation at residue 8, likely through a read error; the protein shown comes from the DNA. The chain uses TRGV9 and TRGJP2. Here the J gene was assigned by germline matching of the DNA, as TCRdb has none. Germline V lookup: CDR1 GITISATS, CDR2 ISYDGTV (reference sequence). The CDR3 spans 14 residues. In DNA, the CDR3 is TGTGCCTTGTGGACTTATAGTAATGATTGGATCAAGACGTTT. Translated: CALWTYSNDWIKTF.

This clone turned up a few times. TCRdb's entry gives the protein of a much larger clone, which mismatches this DNA's translation at residue 3, likely from a read error; the protein reported here is translated from the DNA. The chain links TRGV3 to TRGJ1 or TRGJ2. The J gene, left out of TCRdb, was set here by checking the DNA against germline. CDR1 is VTNTFY, CDR2 YDVSTARD, per germline (reference sequence). This CDR3 spans 13 amino acids. The CDR3 reads CAIWDRQNYKKLF. CDR3 nucleotides: TGTGCCATCTGGGACAGGCAGAATTATAAGAAACTCTTT.

This clone occurred many times. The rearrangement uses TRGV5 and TRGJ1 or TRGJ2. The ends lost 3 bases at V and 11 bases at J; junction bases unmatched: 13. From germline, CDR1 is VINAFY and CDR2 YDVSNSKD. The CDR3 runs 13 residues. The CDR3 nucleotides read TGTGCCACCTGGGACCACCGCCGACTAGAGAAACTCTTT. Residues: CATWDHRRLEKLF.

This clone has at least ten counts. One end of the junction fails to match germline, which may point to a read error. The rearrangement uses TRGV2 and TRGJP2. There are 15 residues in the CDR3. CDR1 and CDR2 from the germline V gene are EGSNGY and YDSYNSKV. This CDR3 is CATWGGLLGDWIKTF. In DNA, the CDR3 is TGTGCCACCTGGGGCGGGCTCCTGGGGGATTGGATCAAGACGTTT.

This clone turned up a few times. The protein given by TCRdb reflects a much larger clone and differs at residue 5 from this DNA's translation, likely from a read error; the protein shown is the DNA's translation. Here the CDR3 reads CALWVLYPQDKKLF. CDR3 DNA: TGTGCCTTGTGGGTGTTGTACCCCCAGGATAAGAAACTCTTT. This chain joins TRGV9 and TRGJ1 or TRGJ2. TCRdb lists no J gene, so it was determined here by aligning the DNA to germline. The CDR3 consists of 14 residues. After removal of 5 bases from V and 8 bases from J, the junction contained 15 bases not matched to a gene. Germline V gene sequence: CDR1 GITISATS, CDR2 ISYDGTV (reference sequence).

This clone was counted ten times or more. This DNA's translation and the protein TCRdb lists, from a much larger clone, do not match at residue 5, likely due to a read error; the protein shown is translated from the DNA. The V gene is TRGV9, the J gene TRGJ1 or TRGJ2. Germline CDR1 is GITISATS and CDR2 is ISYDGTV (reference sequence). V shed 5 bases, J shed 2 bases, and the junction held 6 bases outside the gene matches. The CDR3 extends over 13 amino acids. The CDR3 nucleotides read TGTGCCTTGTGGGGGGCCTATTATTATAAGAAACTCTTT. Translating gives CALWGAYYYKKLF.

This clone was observed at least ten times. The protein in TCRdb stems from a much larger clone and differs at residue 3 from this DNA's translation, likely a read error; here the protein is translated from the DNA. The rearrangement links TRGV5 to TRGJ1 or TRGJ2. CDR3 length equals 13 residues. Per the germline V gene, CDR1 is VINAFY and CDR2 is YDVSNSKD. CDR3 nucleotide sequence: TGTGCCGCCTGGGACAGGCCGGATTATAAGAAACTCTTT. Translation: CAAWDRPDYKKLF.

A few counts support this clone. The translation of this DNA and the TCRdb protein of a much larger clone differ at residue 9, probably owing to a read error; the protein shown here is translated from the DNA. The chain recombines TRGV9 with TRGJP. TCRdb does not report a J gene; here it was assigned by matching the DNA to germline references. The CDR3 is made up of 15 amino acids. Germline V gene lookup returns CDR1 GITISATS and CDR2 ISYDGTV (reference sequence). CDR3 sequence reads: CALWLRELSKKIKVF. CDR3 nucleotide sequence: TGTGCCTTGTGGCTTCGGGAGTTGAGCAAAAAAATCAAGGTATTT.

The table lists this clone with many counts. TCRdb's entry gives the protein of a much larger clone, which mismatches this DNA's translation at residue 9, likely from a read error; the protein reported here is translated from the DNA. This chain uses TRGV2 with TRGJ1 or TRGJ2. V was pared by 1 base and J by 6 bases, with 9 bases of the junction left unmatched. The CDR3 has 14 residues. CDR1 EGSNGY and CDR2 YDSYNSKV come from the germline V gene. The CDR3 loop is CATWDGLTRYKKLF. Here the CDR3 DNA reads TGTGCCACCTGGGACGGATTAACGCGTTATAAGAAACTCTTT.

This clone was counted ten times or more. This may arise from a read error, as a much more abundant clone is one base away. The J gene is uncalled and the V gene is TRGV9. The CDR3 is 12 amino acids. Per germline, CDR1 GITISATS and CDR2 ISYDGTV (reference sequence). CDR3 in amino acids: CALWEVRAEKLF. The CDR3 region has the DNA TGTGCCTTGTGGGAGGTGCGGGCTGAGAAGCTCTTT.

This clone has ten or more counts. Translating this DNA gives a protein that differs at residue 8 from the TCRdb one, which belongs to a much larger clone; a read error is likely, and the protein shown is this translation. This chain connects TRGV3 to TRGJ1 or TRGJ2. J was trimmed by 11 bases and V by 1 base; bases with no gene match: 5. CDR1 is VTNTFY, CDR2 YDVSTARD, per germline (reference sequence). The CDR3 is made up of 11 amino acids. CDR3 sequence (DNA): TGTGCCACCTGGGACAGACATGAGAAACTCTTT. The encoded protein is CATWDRHEKLF.

This clone was recorded many times. The chain links TRGV2 to TRGJ1 or TRGJ2. The J gene, not given by TCRdb, was assigned here from a germline match of the nucleotide sequence. The CDR3 is 14 amino acids. Losses at the gene ends were 1 base for V and 0 bases for J; bases not matched to a gene: 3. The V gene's germline CDR1 is EGSNGY and CDR2 YDSYNSKV. The CDR3 nucleotides read TGTGCCACCTGGGACGGCTTGAATTATTATAAGAAACTCTTT. It yields the protein CATWDGLNYYKKLF.

In the case of this clone: This DNA's translation and the protein TCRdb lists, from a much larger clone, do not match at residue 5, likely due to a read error; the protein shown is translated from the DNA. J is TRGJ1 or TRGJ2 and V is TRGV2. Here the J gene was assigned by germline matching of the DNA, as TCRdb has none. After removal of 6 bases from V and 3 bases from J, the junction contained 8 bases not matched to a gene. CDR1 EGSNGY and CDR2 YDSYNSKV come from the germline V gene. CDR3 length: 13 residues. CDR3 nucleotides: TGTGCCACCTGGTATTTCTCTTATTATAAGAAACTCTTT. Its translation is CATWYFSYYKKLF.

As to this clone: TCRdb records a much larger clone's protein for this DNA, with a difference at residue 3 that likely arises from a read error; the protein given is the translation of the DNA. The rearrangement links TRGV2 to TRGJP2. TCRdb carries no J gene annotation; the J gene was assigned here by matching the DNA with germline. Germline CDR1 EGSNGY, CDR2 YDSYNSKV. The CDR3 extends over 13 amino acids. CDR3 bases: TGTGCCGCCTGGAGTAGTAGTGATTGGATCAAGACGTTT. Encoded protein: CAAWSSSDWIKTF.

This clone was recorded at least ten times. This chain's CDR3 is CATWDRTRPYYKKLF. The CDR3 DNA reads as TGTGCCACCTGGGACAGAACAAGACCTTATTATAAGAAACTCTTT. V usage is TRGV3 and J usage is TRGJ1 or TRGJ2. V lost 1 base and J lost 3; bases outside the gene matches: 9. The length of the CDR3 is 15 residues. In germline, CDR1 is VTNTFY, CDR2 YDVSTARD (reference sequence).